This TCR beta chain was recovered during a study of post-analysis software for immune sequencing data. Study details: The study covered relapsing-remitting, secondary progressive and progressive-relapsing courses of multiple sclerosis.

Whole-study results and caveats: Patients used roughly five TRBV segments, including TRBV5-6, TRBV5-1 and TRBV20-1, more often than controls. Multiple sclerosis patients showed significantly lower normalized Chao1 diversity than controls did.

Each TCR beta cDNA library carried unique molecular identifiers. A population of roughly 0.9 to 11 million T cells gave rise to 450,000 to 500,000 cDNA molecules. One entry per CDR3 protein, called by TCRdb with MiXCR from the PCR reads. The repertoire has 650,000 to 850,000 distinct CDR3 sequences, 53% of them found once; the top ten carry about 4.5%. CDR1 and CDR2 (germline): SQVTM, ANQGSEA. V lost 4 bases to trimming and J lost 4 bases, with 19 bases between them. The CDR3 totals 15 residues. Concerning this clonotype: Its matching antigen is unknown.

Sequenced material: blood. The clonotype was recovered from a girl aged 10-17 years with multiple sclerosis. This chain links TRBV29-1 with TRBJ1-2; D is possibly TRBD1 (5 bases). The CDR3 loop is CSVVAGRGGFYGYTF. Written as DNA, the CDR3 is TGCAGCGTTGTTGCAGGGCGCGGGGGTTTCTATGGCTACACCTTC.